One T cell receptor beta chain is described in this entry. Its antigen is not identified. The same CDR3 can be traced to other DNA sequences in this sample. Trimming at V came to 2 bases and at J to 0 bases, leaving 3 bases not matched to a gene. The germline gives CDR1 GTSNPN, CDR2 SVGIG (reference sequence). The CDR3 is 15 residues long. The data originate from a study of cytomegalovirus exposure and HLA in healthy donors. Study outcomes and limitations: Of the V segments, some could not be distinguished, including TRBV6-2 and TRBV6-3, and were excluded. The study put 150 to 200 TCR beta chains on its list as cytomegalovirus-associated. Among TCR sequences, most were rare, though some public TCRs appeared in many donors. The productive fraction for most TCR beta V segments was about 90% or about 30% in an earlier analysis.

The PCR ran on 60 Vbeta and 13 Jbeta primers. Sequencing was performed with immunoSEQ multiplex PCR; in TCRdb, only in-frame clones are kept and a portion is missing. The data show about 220,000 clones, just over 75% seen once. Material for sequencing was PBMCs. The receptor's source is a man aged 18 to 29 in good health and CMV-seronegative. The chain combines TRBV30 with TRBJ2-1, with 8 bases lining up with TRBD2. The CDR3 nucleotides are TGTGCCTGGAGTAGGAGCGGGAGCTCCTACAATGAGCAGTTCTTC. This codes for CAWSRSGSSYNEQFF.